The 6 T cell receptor beta chains below were found in one sample sequenced in a study of blood T cell repertoires in COVID-19. Some clones are missing from TCRdb's copy, which holds only in-frame ones; the method was immunoSEQ multiplex PCR. The table shows approximately 220,000 clones, with around 84% occurring only once. Sequencing was performed on peripheral blood. The receptors originated from a middle-aged man with acute or convalescent COVID-19.

The chain recombines TRBV7-2 with TRBJ1-6; 10 bases are a match to TRBD1. Germline CDR1 is SGHTA and CDR2 is FQGNSA. The CDR3 length is 16 residues. The V gene end was trimmed by 5 bases and the J gene end by 7 bases; junction bases not matched to a gene: 8. CDR3 sequence: CASSILPTGGNSPLHF. DNA for the CDR3: TGTGCCAGCAGCATACTACCGACAGGGGGCAATTCACCCCTCCACTTT.

The chain is built from TRBV5-1 and TRBJ1-2; perhaps TRBD1 as D (5 bases). The germline V gene encodes CDR1 SGHRS and CDR2 YFSETQ. The CDR3 is made up of 14 amino acids. Deletions cut 3 bases from V and 4 bases from J, with 13 bases between. The CDR3 reads CASSSQGLSYGYTF. The CDR3 DNA reads as TGCGCCAGCAGCTCGCAGGGTCTAAGCTATGGCTACACCTTC. Looking up the rest from reference TRBV5-1 and TRBJ1-2 gives the full variable domain: KAGVTQTPRYLIKTRGQQVTLSCSPISGHRSVSWYQQTPGQGLQFLFEYFSETQRNKGNFPGRFSGRQFSNSRSEMNVSTLELGDSALYLCASSSQGLSYGYTFGSGTRLTVV.

CDR3 residues: CASTLTGRRNQPQHF. The CDR3 region has the DNA TGTGCCAGCACCTTGACAGGGAGGCGCAATCAGCCCCAGCATTTT. The chain combines TRBV27 with TRBJ1-5, with TRBD1 matching over 7 bases. Per germline, CDR1 MNHEY and CDR2 SMNVEV (reference sequence). V shed 7 bases and J 2 bases; nucleotides not matched to a gene: 8. The CDR3 covers 15 residues.

The chain uses TRBV7-2 and TRBJ2-3; D perhaps matches TRBD2 (6 bases). CDR1 is SGHTA and CDR2 is FQGNSA in the germline V gene. V lost 5 bases to trimming and J lost 6 bases, with 12 bases between them. This CDR3 has 13 amino acids. As DNA, the CDR3 is TGTGCCAGCAGCATCGGACTACCGGATACGCAGTATTTT. Its protein product is CASSIGLPDTQYF.

This clone was counted between two and nine times. The chain carries TRBV6-1 and TRBJ1-1, with D possibly being TRBD1 (6 bases). Trimming pared 2 bases from V and 1 base from J, leaving 11 bases between. Per germline, CDR1 MNHNS and CDR2 SASEGT. The length of the CDR3 is 15 residues. The CDR3: CASSEWGHPNTEAFF. CDR3 bases: TGTGCCAGCAGTGAATGGGGACACCCGAACACTGAAGCTTTCTTT.

V usage is TRBV2 and J usage is TRBJ1-6, with D uncertain. Germline V gene sequence: CDR1 SNHLY, CDR2 FYNNEI. The length of the CDR3 is 17 residues. Trimming left V 3 bases short and J 0 bases short, with 12 bases between. CDR3 in DNA: TGTGCCAGCAGTGACGATGCGGGGAGCTCCTATAATTCACCCCTCCACTTT. Translation: CASSDDAGSSYNSPLHF.